A selection of T cell receptor beta chains follows, all from one sample in a study of OX40 agonist ivuxolimab in advanced cancers. Sequenced by immunoSEQ multiplex PCR; TCRdb stores in-frame clones only, minus some. This table holds more than 40,000 clones, about 91% found once. The source was CD4+ or CD8+ T cells sorted from blood, collected in a trial of the OX40 agonist ivuxolimab. The source is an adult with an advanced solid tumor such as melanoma, head and neck, liver or kidney cancer. Each CDR3 is given with its conserved first and last residue. A D gene is named only where the DNA matches it firmly. Not every row has a clone size; where given, it reads once, few, many or a size class.

V,J,size,D,CDR3,DNA
TRBV7-6,TRBJ1-5,few,-,CASSLYQPNQPQHF,TGTGCCAGCAGCTTATATCAGCCTAATCAGCCCCAGCATTTT
TRBV7-2,TRBJ2-5,-,TRBD1,CASSSGQGMQTQYF,TGTGCCAGCAGCTCAGGACAGGGTATGCAGACCCAGTACTTC
TRBV6-5,TRBJ2-1,-,TRBD2,CASSYSRGLADNEQFF,TGTGCCAGCAGTTACTCGCGCGGTCTAGCGGACAATGAGCAGTTCTTC
TRBV6-6,TRBJ2-7,-,-,CASSYPLEGDDEQYF,TGTGCCAGCAGTTACCCCCTCGAGGGCGACGACGAGCAGTACTTC
TRBV5-6,TRBJ2-7,-,-,CASSLGLTYEQYF,TGTGCCAGCAGCTTGGGACTTACCTACGAGCAGTACTTC
TRBV29-1,TRBJ2-1,-,-,CSSAPGLLGNEQFF,TGCAGCTCCGCCCCCGGGCTGCTTGGTAATGAGCAGTTCTTC
TRBV13,TRBJ1-1,-,-,CASSWGPSTEAFF,TGTGCCAGCAGTTGGGGGCCAAGCACTGAAGCTTTCTTT
TRBV2,TRBJ2-5,-,TRBD2,CASSGLAGFKETQYF,TGTGCCAGCAGTGGACTAGCGGGATTCAAAGAGACCCAGTACTTC
TRBV5-1,TRBJ2-2,-,TRBD1,CASSLAALRDRVANTGELFF,TGCGCCAGCAGCTTGGCCGCTCTTAGGGACAGGGTAGCGAACACCGGGGAGCTGTTTTTT
TRBV19,TRBJ2-2,-,-,CASMSPGRSTGELFF,TGTGCCAGTATGTCCCCAGGGAGGAGCACCGGGGAGCTGTTTTTT
TRBV4-1,TRBJ2-7,-,TRBD1,CASSQTQQGAHEQYF,TGCGCCAGCAGCCAAACACAACAGGGGGCACACGAGCAGTACTTC
TRBV27,TRBJ1-6,-,-,CASSLGGLNSPLHF,TGTGCCAGCAGTTTAGGGGGCCTTAATTCACCCCTCCACTTT
TRBV28,TRBJ2-2,-,TRBD1,CASRPPGTGNTGELFF,TGTGCCAGCAGGCCGCCCGGGACAGGGAACACCGGGGAGCTGTTTTTT
TRBV4-3,TRBJ2-7,once,-,CASSQAQGAGYEQYF,TGCGCCAGCAGCCAAGCACAAGGGGCGGGCTACGAGCAGTACTTC
TRBV28,TRBJ1-5,-,TRBD1,CASSYYRGRNQPQHF,TGTGCCAGCAGCTACTACAGGGGGCGGAATCAGCCCCAGCATTTT
TRBV4-3,TRBJ2-2,-,-,CASSQDHRLRNTGELFF,TGCGCCAGCAGCCAAGATCACCGACTAAGGAACACCGGGGAGCTGTTTTTT
TRBV6-1,TRBJ2-5,-,-,CASSYNGETQYF,TGTGCCAGCAGTTATAATGGAGAGACCCAGTACTTC
TRBV2,TRBJ2-7,-,-,CASSERGSWGYEQYF,TGTGCCAGCAGTGAAAGGGGCAGCTGGGGCTACGAGCAGTACTTC